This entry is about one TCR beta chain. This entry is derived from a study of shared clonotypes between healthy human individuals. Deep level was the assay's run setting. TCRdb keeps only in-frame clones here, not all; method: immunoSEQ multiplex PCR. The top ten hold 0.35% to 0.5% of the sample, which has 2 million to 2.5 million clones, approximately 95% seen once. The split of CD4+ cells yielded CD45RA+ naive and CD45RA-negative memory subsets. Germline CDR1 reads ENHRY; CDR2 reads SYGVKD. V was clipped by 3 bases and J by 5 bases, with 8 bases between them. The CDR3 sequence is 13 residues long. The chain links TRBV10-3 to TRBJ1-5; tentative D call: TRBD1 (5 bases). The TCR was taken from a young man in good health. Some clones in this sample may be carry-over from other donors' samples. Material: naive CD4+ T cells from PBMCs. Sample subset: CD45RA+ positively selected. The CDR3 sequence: CAISDRVDQPQHF. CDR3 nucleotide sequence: TGTGCCATCAGTGACAGGGTTGATCAGCCCCAGCATTTT.